These 31 T cell receptor beta chains came from one sample sequenced in a study of regulatory T cells in long-lasting Graves disease. Assembly of TCR beta libraries relied on iRepertoire HTBI primers together with Arm-PCR of CDR3 regions. TCRdb fed the multiplex PCR reads into MiXCR, producing one record per CDR3 protein. The repertoire consists of hundreds of thousands of distinct CDR3 sequences, with approximately 15% occurring once and the leading ten covering roughly a tenth. The time point: newly diagnosed GD, antithyroid drugs for less than 3 months. Following extraction of RNA from PBMCs, that RNA was used to make the TCR library. This sample was shared with a second study, whose subject was T cells in Graves' hyperthyroidism and ophthalmopathy.

The specimen comprised peripheral blood mononuclear cells (PBMCs), sampled at new diagnosis, from a patient treated with antithyroid drugs. The receptors come from a man younger than 45 with Graves disease.

This clonotype was seen more than once but under ten times. V usage is TRBV19 and J usage is TRBJ1-4, with D possibly TRBD1 on 5 matching bases. With 10 bases removed from V and 2 bases from J, the gap between germline ends came to 17 bases. The CDR3 is made up of 15 amino acids. The germline V gene has CDR1 LNHDA and CDR2 SQIVND (reference sequence). This CDR3 is CATATMEGTNEKLFF. The CDR3 nucleotides read TGTGCCACCGCAACCATGGAGGGGACTAATGAAAAACTGTTTTTT. Full variable domain (rest looked up from reference TRBV19 and TRBJ1-4): DGGITQSPKYLFRKEGQNVTLSCEQNLNHDAMYWYRQDPGQGLRLIYYSQIVNDFQKGDIAEGYSVSREKKESFPLTVTSAQKNPTAFYLCATATMEGTNEKLFFGSGTQLSVL.

This clonotype turned up a few times. J is TRBJ2-7 and V is TRBV19, with TRBD2 matching 9 bases. V lost 6 bases and J lost 5; bases outside the gene matches: 11. CDR1 and CDR2 (germline): LNHDA, SQIVND (reference sequence). This CDR3 has 15 residues. The CDR3 loop is CASSPSGVSSHEQYF. CDR3 nucleotide sequence: TGTGCCAGTAGCCCTAGCGGGGTGTCAAGCCACGAGCAGTACTTC.

As concerns this clonotype: This could be a read error, since a much larger clone is one nucleotide away. This chain joins TRBV27 and TRBJ1-2; D gene ambiguous. This CDR3 region has 15 residues. Per the germline V gene, CDR1 is MNHEY and CDR2 is SMNVEV (reference sequence). This CDR3 reads CASSLSSQSFYGHTF. The CDR3 coding sequence is TGTGCCAGCAGTTTAAGTTCCCAAAGCTTCTATGGCCACACCTTC.

Turning to this clonotype: This may be a read error, as it is one base from a much larger clone. The V gene is TRBV6-1, the J gene TRBJ2-5, with 7 bases that match TRBD2. V shed 5 bases, J shed 4 bases, and the junction held 4 bases outside the gene matches. This CDR3 spans 13 amino acids. The germline V gene encodes CDR1 MNHNS and CDR2 SASEGT. CDR3 sequence reads: CASSKAGVETQYF. In nucleotides, the CDR3 is TGTGCCAGCAGTAAGGCGGGAGTAGAGACCCAGTACTTC.

This clonotype occurred a few times. This chain connects TRBV15 to TRBJ2-3, with TRBD2 matching over 7 bases. CDR3 length: 16 residues. The V segment lost 3 bases and the J segment 2 bases; nucleotides outside the gene matches: 8. Looked up from germline, CDR1 is LNHNV and CDR2 is YYDKDF (reference sequence). The CDR3 spells CATSRGTGGPTDTQYF. The CDR3 nucleotides read TGTGCCACCAGCAGGGGAACGGGAGGCCCCACAGATACGCAGTATTTT.

The CDR3 loop is CASIGGAGTGELFF. DNA of the CDR3: TGTGCCAGTATTGGGGGCGCGGGTACCGGGGAGCTGTTTTTT. This rearrangement joins TRBV19 to TRBJ2-2; maybe TRBD1 (6 bases). Germline CDR1 reads LNHDA; CDR2 reads SQIVND (reference sequence). V was trimmed by 7 bases and J by 5 bases, leaving 14 bases between them. The CDR3 has 14 residues.

This clonotype has at least ten counts. V and J are TRBV10-3 and TRBJ1-1; no definite D call. This CDR3 comprises 13 residues. Germline CDR1 is ENHRY and CDR2 is SYGVKD. The V end was cut by 7 bases, the J end by 1 base, with 10 bases between. CDR3 region: CAITFTENTEAFF. The CDR3 nucleotides are TGTGCCATCACGTTCACCGAGAACACTGAAGCTTTCTTT.

The chain carries TRBV18 and TRBJ1-1; 8 bases are a match to TRBD1. Losses at the gene ends were 3 bases for V and 1 base for J; bases not matched to a gene: 7. The V gene's germline CDR1 is KGHSH and CDR2 LQKENI. The CDR3 covers 16 residues. CDR3 nucleotide sequence: TGTGCCAGCTCACCCCGGAGGGACAGGTGGAACACTGAAGCTTTCTTT. It translates to CASSPRRDRWNTEAFF.

The chain recombines TRBV7-9 with TRBJ2-1; the D gene could be TRBD1 or TRBD2 (5 bases each). V lost 2 bases to trimming and J lost 8 bases, with 10 bases between them. CDR1 is SEHNR, CDR2 FQNEAQ, per germline (reference sequence). This CDR3 has 13 amino acids. CDR3: CASSLWLGDEQFF. DNA for the CDR3: TGTGCCAGCAGCTTATGGCTGGGGGATGAGCAGTTCTTC.

V and J are TRBV7-9 and TRBJ1-5; D might be TRBD1 (5 bases). Germline V gene lookup returns CDR1 SEHNR and CDR2 FQNEAQ (reference sequence). The CDR3 contains 14 residues. V was clipped by 5 bases and J by 7 bases, with 15 bases between them. CDR3 sequence (DNA): TGTGCCAGCAGCCGAGGCGGGGGAGACCAGCCCCAGCATTTT. Residues: CASSRGGGDQPQHF.

This clonotype was seen at least ten times. The V and J genes are TRBV27 and TRBJ1-5, with 11 bases matching TRBD1. This CDR3 is 16 amino acids long. The ends lost 5 bases at V and 2 bases at J; junction bases unmatched: 5. CDR1 and CDR2 (germline): MNHEY, SMNVEV (reference sequence). The DNA for the CDR3 is TGTGCCAGCAGTCCCCCGGGACAGGGGGGCAATCAGCCCCAGCATTTT. Its protein product is CASSPPGQGGNQPQHF.

As concerns this clonotype: A much larger clone sits a single nucleotide away, making a read error possible. The chain has TRBV15 and TRBJ2-1; 9 bases map to TRBD1. V gave up 3 bases and J gave up 6 bases; unmatched junction bases: 6. Germline V gives CDR1 LNHNV, CDR2 YYDKDF (reference sequence). There are 15 residues in the CDR3. CDR3 sequence (DNA): TGTGCCACCAGCAGTCGTGACAGGGGGATCAATGAGCAGTTCTTC. Its protein product is CATSSRDRGINEQFF.

V and J are TRBV7-9 and TRBJ2-1; possible D gene TRBD2, 6 bases. This CDR3 region has 15 residues. CDR1 is SEHNR and CDR2 is FQNEAQ in the germline V gene (reference sequence). The germline V and J ends were trimmed by 3 bases and 4 bases, with 13 bases remaining between them. CDR3 sequence: CASSLSMGGYNEQFF. CDR3 in DNA: TGTGCCAGCAGCTTGTCTATGGGAGGATACAATGAGCAGTTCTTC.

This clonotype has more than one count but fewer than ten. The V and J genes are TRBV15 and TRBJ1-2, with 7 bases identical to TRBD1. This CDR3 comprises 13 residues. V was clipped by 9 bases and J by 4 bases; unmatched bases: 8. Germline assignment: CDR1 LNHNV and CDR2 YYDKDF (reference sequence). CDR3 region: CATETGDGYGYTF. The DNA of the CDR3 is TGTGCCACAGAAACAGGGGATGGCTATGGCTACACCTTC. The variable domain in full, with the rest retrieved from reference TRBV15 and TRBJ1-2, is DAMVIQNPRYQVTQFGKPVTLSCSQTLNHNVMYWYQQKSSQAPKLLFHYYDKDFNNEADTPDNFQSRRPNTSFCFLDIRSPGLGDTAMYLCATETGDGYGYTFGSGTRLTVV.

This clonotype was observed a few times. J is TRBJ2-3 and V is TRBV20-1, with D hard to call. The CDR3 consists of 16 residues. Looked up from germline, CDR1 is DFQATT and CDR2 is SNEGSKA (reference sequence). The V and J ends lost 3 bases and 2 bases respectively, with 18 bases between them. CDR3 loop: CSARPPLADDTDTQYF. As DNA, the CDR3 is TGCAGTGCTAGGCCCCCCCTCGCGGATGACACAGATACGCAGTATTTT.

This clonotype was seen repeatedly, ten times or more. The V call is TRBV6-1, the J call TRBJ2-5; 7 bases line up with TRBD2. The germline V gene has CDR1 MNHNS and CDR2 SASEGT. The CDR3 runs 16 residues. The V and J ends lost 8 bases and 1 base, in that order; junction bases with no gene match: 13. The DNA of the CDR3 is TGTGCCAGCGGGAGGGGTGGTAGAGCGGGCCAAGAGACCCAGTACTTC. Amino acids: CASGRGGRAGQETQYF.

This clonotype has ten or more counts. The chain employs TRBV19 and TRBJ2-1, with TRBD1 matching over 8 bases. Germline trimming cut 6 bases from V and 4 bases from J; bases unmatched to any gene: 2. The CDR3 sequence is 13 residues long. The germline V gene has CDR1 LNHDA and CDR2 SQIVND (reference sequence). For the CDR3, the DNA is TGTGCCAGTAGGGGACAGGAGTACAATGAGCAGTTCTTC. This sequence encodes CASRGQEYNEQFF.

In this sample, this clonotype turned up many times. The chain couples TRBV7-9 to TRBJ1-1; D is uncertain. CDR1 is SEHNR, CDR2 FQNEAQ, per germline (reference sequence). V lost 5 bases and J lost 7, with 8 bases in between. The CDR3 has 11 amino acids. The chain's CDR3 is CASSPGGEAFF. The CDR3 bases are TGTGCCAGCAGCCCGGGAGGTGAAGCTTTCTTT.

This clonotype was seen ten or more times. The V gene is TRBV12-3 or TRBV12-4, the J gene TRBJ2-7; tentatively, D is TRBD1 (5 bases). The CDR3 totals 12 residues. V lost 6 bases, J lost 5 bases, and 11 bases lay in between. The CDR3 sequence is CASRVRGNEQYF. CDR3 sequence (DNA): TGTGCCAGCAGAGTAAGGGGTAACGAGCAGTACTTC.

This clonotype has a count of ten or more. V and J are TRBV27 and TRBJ2-5; TRBD2 agrees at 12 bases. This CDR3 is built from 16 residues. J lost 2 bases, V lost 6 bases, and 7 bases had no gene match. Germline-derived CDR1 and CDR2 are MNHEY and SMNVEV (reference sequence). The CDR3 spells CASRIGTSGLQETQYF. CDR3 bases: TGTGCCAGCAGGATAGGGACTAGCGGGCTTCAAGAGACCCAGTACTTC.

The sample holds many counts of this clonotype. The rearrangement joins TRBV2 to TRBJ2-5; possibly TRBD2 for D (5 bases). The CDR3 extends over 15 amino acids. Germline CDR1 reads SNHLY; CDR2 reads FYNNEI. Trimming took 0 bases from V and 1 from J, leaving 9 bases between them. The CDR3, as DNA: TGTGCCAGCAGTGAAGCCCAGGCGGGCCAAGAGACCCAGTACTTC. Translating gives CASSEAQAGQETQYF.

This clonotype occurred a few times. This chain uses TRBV5-4 with TRBJ2-2; D unclear. The CDR3 is made up of 14 amino acids. Germline V gives CDR1 SGHNT, CDR2 YYREEE (reference sequence). V was trimmed by 2 bases and J by 3 bases, leaving 8 bases between them. The CDR3 loop is CASSFYRDTGELFF. DNA of the CDR3: TGTGCCAGCAGCTTTTACCGTGACACCGGGGAGCTGTTTTTT.

This clonotype occurred many times. This chain uses TRBV29-1 with TRBJ2-7; no firm D call. V lost 5 bases and J 0 bases, leaving 17 bases between the germline ends. Per the germline V gene, CDR1 is SQVTM and CDR2 is ANQGSEA. The CDR3 has 15 residues. CDR3: CSVSTATLTSYEQYF. In DNA, the CDR3 is TGCAGCGTTTCTACAGCGACCCTGACCTCCTACGAGCAGTACTTC.

At least ten counts were recorded for this clonotype. This chain connects TRBV10-3 to TRBJ2-5; D call uncertain. This CDR3 is 12 amino acids long. Trimming removed 2 bases at V and 5 bases at J, with 6 bases between. Germline V gene data show CDR1 as ENHRY and CDR2 as SYGVKD. The DNA of the CDR3 is TGTGCCATCAGTGAGATGCCCGAGACCCAGTACTTC. Its translation is CAISEMPETQYF.

As concerns this clonotype: The junction does not match germline at one end; this may be a read error. The rearrangement joins TRBV19 to TRBJ2-6, with 8 positions matching TRBD1. Germline CDR1 and CDR2: LNHDA and SQIVND (reference sequence). The CDR3 sequence is 17 residues long. The CDR3 sequence is CASSIGTGRSRANVLTF. For the CDR3, the DNA is TGTGCCAGTAGTATTGGGACAGGCCGCTCTAGGGCCAACGTCCTGACTTTC.

The chain couples TRBV6-2 or TRBV6-3 to TRBJ2-7, with 16 bases identical to TRBD2. Germline trimming cut 8 bases from V and 0 bases from J; bases unmatched to any gene: 7. The CDR3 has 17 amino acids. Germline V gene lookup returns CDR1 MNHEY and CDR2 SVGEGT. The CDR3 sequence is CASAGTSGRAYSYEQYF. In nucleotides, the CDR3 is TGTGCCAGCGCCGGGACTAGCGGGAGGGCTTACTCCTACGAGCAGTACTTC.

This clonotype was counted only a few times. V usage is TRBV4-1 and J usage is TRBJ1-3; 8 bases align to TRBD1. The CDR3 spans 16 residues. V was clipped by 5 bases and J by 2 bases; unmatched bases: 8. The V gene's germline CDR1 is MGHRA and CDR2 YSYEKL. CDR3 region: CASSEHRGNPGNTIYF. As DNA, the CDR3 is TGCGCCAGCAGCGAACACAGGGGGAACCCTGGAAACACCATATATTTT.

This clonotype occurred a few times. The rearrangement joins TRBV20-1 to TRBJ1-6; tentatively, D is TRBD1 (6 bases). The CDR3 totals 14 residues. CDR1 is DFQATT and CDR2 is SNEGSKA in the germline V gene (reference sequence). The V and J ends lost 6 bases and 7 bases respectively, with 16 bases between them. The CDR3 DNA follows: TGCAGTGCCAAGAAGGGACATGGAAATTCACCCCTCCACTTT. This encodes CSAKKGHGNSPLHF.

This chain links TRBV4-1 with TRBJ1-2; D is unclear. The CDR3 covers 14 residues. Trimming left V 2 bases short and J 4 bases short, with 11 bases between. Germline CDR1 and CDR2: MGHRA and YSYEKL. The CDR3: CASSQSRDAYGYTF. The DNA for the CDR3 is TGCGCCAGCAGCCAATCCCGGGATGCCTATGGCTACACCTTC.

This clonotype has at least ten counts. This chain connects TRBV28 to TRBJ2-1, with D unresolved. Germline CDR1 and CDR2: MDHEN and SYDVKM. This CDR3 has 15 amino acids. Between the trimmed V and J ends, which lost 3 bases and 0 bases, there was a span of 9 bases. The CDR3 protein is CASSLTESSYNEQFF. In DNA form, the CDR3 reads TGTGCCAGCAGTTTGACGGAGAGCTCCTACAATGAGCAGTTCTTC.

The rearrangement uses TRBV18 and TRBJ2-1; the D is unclear. Germline V gene data show CDR1 as KGHSH and CDR2 as LQKENI. The CDR3 covers 18 residues. V was cut by 2 bases and J by 4 bases, with 21 bases left in between. In DNA, the CDR3 is TGTGCCAGCTCACCATGGTTTCTACAGCTTATTTTTTACAATGAGCAGTTCTTC. Protein product: CASSPWFLQLIFYNEQFF.